This T cell receptor (beta chain) came from a study of T cell responses to AZD1222 COVID-19 vaccine. Study details: Second-dose timings of about 4 or about 12 weeks were pooled. Study conclusions and caveats: At baseline, seropositivity was found in only six or seven AZD1222 recipients. Donor demographics were predominantly white British with a female majority; clonal diversity may be underestimated.

The repertoire was sequenced with immunoSEQ multiplex PCR; TCRdb's copy has only in-frame clones and lacks some. The sample records about 96,000 clones, about 89% being singletons. With regard to this clone: What it binds is unknown.

The starting material was peripheral blood, obtained on day 0 of AZD1222 vaccination. The receptor's source is an adult in good health.

The CDR3 is CASSLGPGEANYGYTF. The CDR3 region has the DNA TGTGCCAGCAGCTTAGGGCCAGGCGAAGCTAACTATGGCTACACCTTC. The V call is TRBV7-3, the J call TRBJ1-2; D is uncertain. V lost 2 bases and J lost 0, with 13 bases in between. This CDR3 is 16 amino acids long. The V gene's germline CDR1 is SGHTA and CDR2 FQGTGA.